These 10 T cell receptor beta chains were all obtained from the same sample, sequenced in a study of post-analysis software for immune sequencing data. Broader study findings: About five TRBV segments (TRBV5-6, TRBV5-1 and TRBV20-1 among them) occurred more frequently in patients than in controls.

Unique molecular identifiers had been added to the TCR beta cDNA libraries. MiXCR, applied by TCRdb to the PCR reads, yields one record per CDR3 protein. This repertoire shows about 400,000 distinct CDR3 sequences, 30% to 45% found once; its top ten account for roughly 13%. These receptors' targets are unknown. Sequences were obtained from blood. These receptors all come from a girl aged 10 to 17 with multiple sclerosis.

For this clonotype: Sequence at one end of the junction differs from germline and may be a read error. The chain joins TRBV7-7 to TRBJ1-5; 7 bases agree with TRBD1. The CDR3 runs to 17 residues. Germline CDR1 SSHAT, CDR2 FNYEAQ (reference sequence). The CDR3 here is CASRQHHRGTSNQPQHF. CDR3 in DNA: TGTGCTAGCAGACAACATCACAGGGGAACAAGCAATCAGCCCCAGCATTTT.

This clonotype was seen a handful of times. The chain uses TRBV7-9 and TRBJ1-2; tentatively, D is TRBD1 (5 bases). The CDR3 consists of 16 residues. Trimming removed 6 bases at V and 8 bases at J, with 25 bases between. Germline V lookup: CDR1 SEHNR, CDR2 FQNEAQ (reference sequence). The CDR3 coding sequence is TGTGCCAGCAGTTCGAGGGGTAATTTTGTAGCTATCGGCTACACCTTC. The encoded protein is CASSSRGNFVAIGYTF.

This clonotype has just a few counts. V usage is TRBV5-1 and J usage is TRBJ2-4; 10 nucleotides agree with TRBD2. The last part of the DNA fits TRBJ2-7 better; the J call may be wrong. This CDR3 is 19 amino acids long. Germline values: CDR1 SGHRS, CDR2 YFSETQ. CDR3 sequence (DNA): TGCGCCAGCAGCTCCAGTAGGACCAACCTAGCGGGGGACCACTACGAGCAGTACTTC. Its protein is CASSSSRTNLAGDHYEQYF.

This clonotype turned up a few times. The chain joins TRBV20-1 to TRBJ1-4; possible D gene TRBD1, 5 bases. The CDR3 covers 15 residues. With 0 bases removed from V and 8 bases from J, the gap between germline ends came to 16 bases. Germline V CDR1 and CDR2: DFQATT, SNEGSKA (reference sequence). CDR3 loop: CSARDRAGIVEKLFF. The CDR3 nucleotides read TGCAGTGCTAGAGATCGGGCAGGGATAGTAGAAAAACTGTTTTTT.

The CDR3 DNA is TGTGCCAGCAGCTTAGCCAGGGGACAGGGGGCGAGAACTGAAGCTTTCTTT. Amino acid sequence: CASSLARGQGARTEAFF. The chain has TRBV7-8 and TRBJ1-1, with 12 bases lining up with TRBD1. Trimming cost V 0 bases and J 5 bases; bases outside gene matches: 7. The CDR3 sequence is 17 residues long. The germline V gene has CDR1 SGHVS and CDR2 FQNEAQ.

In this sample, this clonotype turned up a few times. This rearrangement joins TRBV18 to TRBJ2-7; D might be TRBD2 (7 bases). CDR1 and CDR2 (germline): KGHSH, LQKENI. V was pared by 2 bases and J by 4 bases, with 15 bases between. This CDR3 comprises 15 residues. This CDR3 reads CASSPRAGAIYEQYF. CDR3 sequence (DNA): TGTGCCAGCTCACCAAGGGCGGGGGCGATATACGAGCAGTACTTC.

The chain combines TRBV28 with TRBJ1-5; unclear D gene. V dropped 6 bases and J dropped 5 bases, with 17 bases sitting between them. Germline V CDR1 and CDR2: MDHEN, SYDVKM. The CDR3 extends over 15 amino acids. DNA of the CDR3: TGTGCCAGCAGCCCGGGGTTCGGTAGGGATCAGCCCCAGCATTTT. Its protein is CASSPGFGRDQPQHF.

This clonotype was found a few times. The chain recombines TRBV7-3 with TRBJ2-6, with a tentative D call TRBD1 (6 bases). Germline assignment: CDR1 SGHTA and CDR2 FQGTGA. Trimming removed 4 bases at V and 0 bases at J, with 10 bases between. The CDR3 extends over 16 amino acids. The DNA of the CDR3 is TGTGCCAGCAGCTCGGGACACAACTCTGGGGCCAACGTCCTGACTTTC. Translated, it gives CASSSGHNSGANVLTF.

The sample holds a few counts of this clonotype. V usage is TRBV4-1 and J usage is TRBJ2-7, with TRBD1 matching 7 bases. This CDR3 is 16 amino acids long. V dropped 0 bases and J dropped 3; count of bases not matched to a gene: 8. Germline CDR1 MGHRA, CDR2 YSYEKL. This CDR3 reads CASSQESGTVGYEQYF. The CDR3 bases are TGCGCCAGCAGCCAAGAGTCTGGGACAGTGGGCTACGAGCAGTACTTC.

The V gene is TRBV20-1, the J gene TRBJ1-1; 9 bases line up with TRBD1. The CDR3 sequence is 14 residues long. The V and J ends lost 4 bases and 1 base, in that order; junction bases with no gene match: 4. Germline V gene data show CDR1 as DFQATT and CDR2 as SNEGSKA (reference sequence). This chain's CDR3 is CSATDRGPNTEAFF. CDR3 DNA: TGCAGTGCTACGGACAGGGGTCCGAACACTGAAGCTTTCTTT.